A selection of T cell receptor beta chains follows, all from one sample in a study of early T cells in non-severe SARS-CoV-2 infection. MiXCR, run by TCRdb on the 5' RACE reads, gives a single entry per CDR3 protein. The data show 25,000 to 30,000 distinct CDR3 sequences, around 6% seen once. The starting material was whole blood, obtained at baseline. Source of these receptors: an adult who was a healthcare worker with PCR-confirmed SARS-CoV-2 infection or an uninfected control (not recorded which). Each CDR3 is given with its conserved first and last residue. The order of the fields is CDR3 protein, CDR3 DNA, D gene, clone size, V gene, J gene. A D gene is named only where the DNA matches it firmly. The size of a clone is reported for some rows only, either as once, few or many, or as a class for expanded clones.

CASSARAENTEAFF	TGTGCCAGCAGCGCCAGGGCGGAGAACACTGAAGCTTTCTTT	NA	many	TRBV7-6	TRBJ1-1
CASSPWDRGHTEAFF	TGTGCCAGCAGCCCATGGGACAGGGGGCACACTGAAGCTTTCTTT	TRBD1	NA	TRBV7-9	TRBJ1-1
CASSQDLAGGGRNEQFF	TGTGCCAGCAGCCAAGATCTAGCGGGAGGAGGTAGAAATGAGCAGTTCTTC	TRBD2	many	TRBV3-1	TRBJ2-1
CASSVAGVSETQYF	TGTGCCAGCAGTGTAGCGGGAGTTTCTGAGACCCAGTACTTC	TRBD2	few	TRBV2	TRBJ2-5
CASSTTGVEQYF	TGTGCCAGCAGCACCACAGGGGTCGAGCAGTACTTC	TRBD1	NA	TRBV7-2	TRBJ2-7
CASSEGKARNTGELFF	TGTGCCAGCAGCGAGGGGAAAGCCCGGAACACCGGGGAGCTGTTTTTT	NA	NA	TRBV5-4	TRBJ2-2
CASSLGPGRDTQYF	TGTGCCAGCAGTTTGGGCCCAGGGAGGGATACGCAGTATTTT	NA	many	TRBV6-5	TRBJ2-3
CAGSRTGPQETQYF	TGTGCCGGGTCTCGAACGGGGCCACAAGAGACCCAGTACTTC	NA	many	TRBV28	TRBJ2-5
CASSYHPRDGEQYF	TGTGCCAGCAGTTATCACCCCCGGGACGGAGAGCAGTACTTC	NA	few	TRBV6-2/TRBV6-3	TRBJ2-7
CASSPDRYQETQYF	TGTGCCAGCAGCCCTGACAGGTACCAAGAGACCCAGTACTTC	NA	many	TRBV3-1	TRBJ2-5
CASSQGRFGGVNTIYF	TGTGCCAGCAGCCAAGGGCGTTTTGGGGGTGTAAACACCATATATTTT	NA	NA	TRBV4-2	TRBJ1-3
CASSLSPRQPLETQYF	TGTGCCAGCTCACTCTCGCCGAGACAGCCTTTGGAGACCCAGTACTTC	NA	many	TRBV18	TRBJ2-5
CARSDGNTEAFF	TGCGCCCGTAGTGACGGGAACACTGAAGCTTTCTTT	NA	many	TRBV30	TRBJ1-1
CASSLKAPSPGMETQYF	TGTGCCAGCAGCTTAAAGGCCCCCAGTCCCGGGATGGAGACCCAGTACTTC	NA	many	TRBV7-9	TRBJ2-5
CASSEGLDNYGYTF	TGCGCCAGCAGCGAAGGACTGGATAACTATGGCTACACCTTC	NA	many	TRBV5-1	TRBJ1-2
CSAGTSGSGDEQFF	TGCAGTGCCGGGACTAGCGGGAGCGGCGATGAGCAGTTCTTC	TRBD2	NA	TRBV20-1	TRBJ2-1
CASSLGVDTQYF	TGTGCCAGCAGCTTAGGGGTGGATACGCAGTATTTT	NA	NA	TRBV7-9	TRBJ2-3
CASEPTGGTEAFF	TGTGCCAGCGAGCCGACAGGGGGAACTGAAGCTTTCTTT	TRBD1	NA	TRBV2	TRBJ1-1
CASSPGQQNTEAFF	TGTGCCAGCTCACCTGGACAGCAGAACACTGAAGCTTTCTTT	NA	many	TRBV18	TRBJ1-1
CASSLDMNYGYTF	TGTGCCAGCTCTCTGGACATGAACTATGGCTACACCTTC	NA	NA	TRBV18	TRBJ1-2
CASSLAGLAGPTDTQYF	TGTGCCAGCAGCTTAGCGGGTTTAGCGGGACCCACAGATACGCAGTATTTT	TRBD2	many	TRBV7-9	TRBJ2-3
CASRKTGADGYTF	TGTGCCAGCAGAAAAACAGGGGCCGATGGCTACACCTTC	TRBD1	many	TRBV6-6	TRBJ1-2
CAISSGQGNNSPLHF	TGTGCCATCAGTTCAGGACAGGGGAATAATTCACCCCTCCACTTT	TRBD1	many	TRBV10-3	TRBJ1-6
CASGAFHTGELFF	TGTGCCAGCGGGGCGTTCCACACCGGGGAGCTGTTTTTT	NA	NA	TRBV2	TRBJ2-2
CASGYLAGGPGELFF	TGTGCCAGCGGATATCTAGCGGGAGGCCCCGGGGAGCTGTTTTTT	TRBD2	many	TRBV3-1	TRBJ2-2
CASSLFSAPGELFF	TGTGCCAGCAGCTTATTTTCCGCCCCCGGGGAGCTGTTTTTT	NA	many	TRBV11-2	TRBJ2-2
CASSLPSETSGYNEQFF	TGTGCCAGCAGCTTACCTTCCGAGACTAGCGGCTACAATGAGCAGTTCTTC	TRBD2	many	TRBV13	TRBJ2-1
CASSRQAGAKNIQYF	TGTGCCAGCAGTCGACAGGCAGGGGCCAAAAACATTCAGTACTTC	NA	many	TRBV11-2	TRBJ2-4
CASSPMRLAGEETQYF	TGTGCCAGCAGCCCCATGCGACTAGCGGGGGAAGAGACCCAGTACTTC	TRBD2	many	TRBV11-2	TRBJ2-5